These T cell receptor beta chains were read from a single sample in a study of technical replicates of blood from several donors. Profiled with immunoSEQ multiplex PCR; TCRdb holds only in-frame clones, not every one. The sample consists of some 87,000 clones, about 96% of them appearing once. The source material was T cells isolated from PBMCs. These receptor sequences come from a human donor in good health. The CDR3 runs from the conserved cysteine through the conserved F or W. A D gene is named only where the DNA matches it firmly. For some rows the clone size is stated as once, few or many, or as a class when expanded; others skip it.

j_call: TRBJ2-1; v_call: TRBV28; cdr3_length: 15; d_call: TRBD1; clone_size: .; cdr3_nt: TGTGCCAGCAGTTTAGGGAAGGGGGCGAAAAATGAGCAGTTCTTC; cdr3_aa: CASSLGKGAKNEQFF
j_call: TRBJ2-2; v_call: TRBV30; cdr3_length: 14; d_call: TRBD2; clone_size: .; cdr3_nt: TGTGCCTGGACCAGGACTAGCAGCACCGGGGAGCTGTTTTTT; cdr3_aa: CAWTRTSSTGELFF
j_call: TRBJ2-7; v_call: TRBV27; cdr3_length: 14; d_call: .; clone_size: .; cdr3_nt: TGTGCCAGCAGTTTACAGGGCCCGCGCTACGAGCAGTACTTC; cdr3_aa: CASSLQGPRYEQYF
j_call: TRBJ1-1; v_call: TRBV6-5; cdr3_length: 13; d_call: .; clone_size: .; cdr3_nt: TGTGCCAGCAGTTACTCGACGGGGTATGAAGCTTTCTTT; cdr3_aa: CASSYSTGYEAFF
j_call: TRBJ2-1; v_call: TRBV7-3; cdr3_length: 16; d_call: TRBD2; clone_size: .; cdr3_nt: TGTGCCAGCAGCTTAAACCAAGCGGGATACTACAATGAGCAGTTCTTC; cdr3_aa: CASSLNQAGYYNEQFF
j_call: TRBJ2-7; v_call: TRBV28; cdr3_length: 14; d_call: .; clone_size: .; cdr3_nt: TGTGCCAGCAGTCCGACAGGCGAGCTATACGAGCAGTACTTC; cdr3_aa: CASSPTGELYEQYF
j_call: TRBJ1-2; v_call: TRBV27; cdr3_length: 16; d_call: .; clone_size: .; cdr3_nt: TGTGCCAGCAGTTCAAACCTACAGGGTTTAAACTATGGCTACACCTTC; cdr3_aa: CASSSNLQGLNYGYTF
j_call: TRBJ2-1; v_call: TRBV7-9; cdr3_length: 12; d_call: .; clone_size: .; cdr3_nt: TGTGCCAGCAGCTTTAGAGTCGAGGAGCAGTTCTTC; cdr3_aa: CASSFRVEEQFF
j_call: TRBJ2-1; v_call: TRBV4-2; cdr3_length: 14; d_call: TRBD2; clone_size: .; cdr3_nt: TGTGCCAGCAGCCCTAGCGGGAGTGTTGGTGAGCAGTTCTTC; cdr3_aa: CASSPSGSVGEQFF
j_call: TRBJ2-1; v_call: TRBV27; cdr3_length: 14; d_call: .; clone_size: .; cdr3_nt: TGTGCCAGCAGTTTAGTGTGGCGGAACAATGAGCAGTTCTTC; cdr3_aa: CASSLVWRNNEQFF
j_call: TRBJ1-1; v_call: TRBV5-5; cdr3_length: 16; d_call: .; clone_size: .; cdr3_nt: TGTGCCAGCAGCTTGGCAGGGAGGGTGGCGAACACTGAAGCTTTCTTT; cdr3_aa: CASSLAGRVANTEAFF
j_call: TRBJ1-1; v_call: TRBV2; cdr3_length: 10; d_call: .; clone_size: few; cdr3_nt: TGTGCCAGCCGCGCTGATGAAGCTTTCTTT; cdr3_aa: CASRADEAFF
j_call: TRBJ1-3; v_call: TRBV10-1; cdr3_length: 15; d_call: .; clone_size: .; cdr3_nt: TGCGCCAGCAGTGAGTCGGCGGACTCTGGAAACACCATATATTTT; cdr3_aa: CASSESADSGNTIYF
j_call: TRBJ2-5; v_call: TRBV11-3; cdr3_length: 15; d_call: .; clone_size: .; cdr3_nt: TGTGCCAGCAGCTCCCGCACAGGGCACACTGAGACCCAGTACTTC; cdr3_aa: CASSSRTGHTETQYF
j_call: TRBJ2-3; v_call: TRBV10-1; cdr3_length: 16; d_call: .; clone_size: .; cdr3_nt: TGCGCCAGCAGTCTAGGGGCAGGCTCTCCCAAAGATACGCAGTATTTT; cdr3_aa: CASSLGAGSPKDTQYF
j_call: TRBJ2-3; v_call: TRBV18; cdr3_length: 15; d_call: TRBD2; clone_size: .; cdr3_nt: TGTGCCAGCTCACCCTCGACTAGCGGGACAGATACGCAGTATTTT; cdr3_aa: CASSPSTSGTDTQYF
j_call: TRBJ2-1; v_call: TRBV7-9; cdr3_length: 12; d_call: .; clone_size: .; cdr3_nt: TGTGCCAGCAGCTTAGTTGTGAGTGAGCAGTTCTTC; cdr3_aa: CASSLVVSEQFF
j_call: TRBJ2-1; v_call: TRBV29-1; cdr3_length: 14; d_call: TRBD1; clone_size: .; cdr3_nt: TGCAGCGGGACATGGGACAGGAGGTTCTATGAGCAGTTCTTC; cdr3_aa: CSGTWDRRFYEQFF
j_call: TRBJ1-5; v_call: TRBV28; cdr3_length: 14; d_call: .; clone_size: .; cdr3_nt: TGTGCCAGTGTACCTTGGGGGGGAGCTCAGCCCCAGCATTTT; cdr3_aa: CASVPWGGAQPQHF
j_call: TRBJ2-1; v_call: TRBV14; cdr3_length: 14; d_call: TRBD2; clone_size: .; cdr3_nt: TGTGCCAGCAGCCAGGGGACTAGCGGGAGCGAGCAGTTCTTC; cdr3_aa: CASSQGTSGSEQFF
j_call: TRBJ1-1; v_call: TRBV28; cdr3_length: 12; d_call: .; clone_size: .; cdr3_nt: TGTGCCAGCAGTCTCCTTAACACTGAAGCTTTCTTT; cdr3_aa: CASSLLNTEAFF
j_call: TRBJ1-1; v_call: TRBV12-5; cdr3_length: 15; d_call: .; clone_size: .; cdr3_nt: TGTGCTAGTGGTTTCCCCCTTGGGGCGCCACCCTCAGCTTTCTTT; cdr3_aa: CASGFPLGAPPSAFF
j_call: TRBJ1-2; v_call: TRBV7-3; cdr3_length: 15; d_call: .; clone_size: .; cdr3_nt: TGTGCCAGCAGCTTAAATCCCGGGGTCGGCTATGGCTACACCTTC; cdr3_aa: CASSLNPGVGYGYTF
j_call: TRBJ2-3; v_call: TRBV30; cdr3_length: 16; d_call: TRBD2; clone_size: .; cdr3_nt: TGTGCCCGAGACGGACTAGCGGGAGGGCCTTCAGATACGCAGTATTTT; cdr3_aa: CARDGLAGGPSDTQYF
j_call: TRBJ2-5; v_call: TRBV15; cdr3_length: 12; d_call: .; clone_size: .; cdr3_nt: TGTGCCACCAGCAGACTACAAGAGACCCAGTACTTC; cdr3_aa: CATSRLQETQYF
j_call: TRBJ2-1; v_call: TRBV12-5; cdr3_length: 12; d_call: TRBD1; clone_size: .; cdr3_nt: TGTGCTAGTGCCACAGGGGGCTATGAGCAGTTCTTC; cdr3_aa: CASATGGYEQFF
j_call: TRBJ2-7; v_call: TRBV6-5; cdr3_length: 15; d_call: .; clone_size: .; cdr3_nt: TGTGCCAGCAGCCCCGTGAGACAGCTCTCCTACGAGCAGTACTTC; cdr3_aa: CASSPVRQLSYEQYF
j_call: TRBJ2-7; v_call: TRBV6-5; cdr3_length: 15; d_call: .; clone_size: .; cdr3_nt: TGTGCCAGCAGTTATGCTCAGGGGGGCGACTACGAGCAGTACTTC; cdr3_aa: CASSYAQGGDYEQYF